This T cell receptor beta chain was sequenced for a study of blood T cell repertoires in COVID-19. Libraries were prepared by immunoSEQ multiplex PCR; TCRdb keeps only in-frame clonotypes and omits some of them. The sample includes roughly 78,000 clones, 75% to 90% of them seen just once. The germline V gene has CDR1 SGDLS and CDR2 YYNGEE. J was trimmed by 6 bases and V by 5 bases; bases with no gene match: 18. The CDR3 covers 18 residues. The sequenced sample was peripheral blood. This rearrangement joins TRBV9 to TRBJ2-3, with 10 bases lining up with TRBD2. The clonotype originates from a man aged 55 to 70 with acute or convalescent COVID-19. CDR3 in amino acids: CASSRPLTSGAREDTQYF. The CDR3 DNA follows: TGTGCCAGCAGTAGACCACTTACTAGCGGGGCCCGGGAGGATACGCAGTATTTT.